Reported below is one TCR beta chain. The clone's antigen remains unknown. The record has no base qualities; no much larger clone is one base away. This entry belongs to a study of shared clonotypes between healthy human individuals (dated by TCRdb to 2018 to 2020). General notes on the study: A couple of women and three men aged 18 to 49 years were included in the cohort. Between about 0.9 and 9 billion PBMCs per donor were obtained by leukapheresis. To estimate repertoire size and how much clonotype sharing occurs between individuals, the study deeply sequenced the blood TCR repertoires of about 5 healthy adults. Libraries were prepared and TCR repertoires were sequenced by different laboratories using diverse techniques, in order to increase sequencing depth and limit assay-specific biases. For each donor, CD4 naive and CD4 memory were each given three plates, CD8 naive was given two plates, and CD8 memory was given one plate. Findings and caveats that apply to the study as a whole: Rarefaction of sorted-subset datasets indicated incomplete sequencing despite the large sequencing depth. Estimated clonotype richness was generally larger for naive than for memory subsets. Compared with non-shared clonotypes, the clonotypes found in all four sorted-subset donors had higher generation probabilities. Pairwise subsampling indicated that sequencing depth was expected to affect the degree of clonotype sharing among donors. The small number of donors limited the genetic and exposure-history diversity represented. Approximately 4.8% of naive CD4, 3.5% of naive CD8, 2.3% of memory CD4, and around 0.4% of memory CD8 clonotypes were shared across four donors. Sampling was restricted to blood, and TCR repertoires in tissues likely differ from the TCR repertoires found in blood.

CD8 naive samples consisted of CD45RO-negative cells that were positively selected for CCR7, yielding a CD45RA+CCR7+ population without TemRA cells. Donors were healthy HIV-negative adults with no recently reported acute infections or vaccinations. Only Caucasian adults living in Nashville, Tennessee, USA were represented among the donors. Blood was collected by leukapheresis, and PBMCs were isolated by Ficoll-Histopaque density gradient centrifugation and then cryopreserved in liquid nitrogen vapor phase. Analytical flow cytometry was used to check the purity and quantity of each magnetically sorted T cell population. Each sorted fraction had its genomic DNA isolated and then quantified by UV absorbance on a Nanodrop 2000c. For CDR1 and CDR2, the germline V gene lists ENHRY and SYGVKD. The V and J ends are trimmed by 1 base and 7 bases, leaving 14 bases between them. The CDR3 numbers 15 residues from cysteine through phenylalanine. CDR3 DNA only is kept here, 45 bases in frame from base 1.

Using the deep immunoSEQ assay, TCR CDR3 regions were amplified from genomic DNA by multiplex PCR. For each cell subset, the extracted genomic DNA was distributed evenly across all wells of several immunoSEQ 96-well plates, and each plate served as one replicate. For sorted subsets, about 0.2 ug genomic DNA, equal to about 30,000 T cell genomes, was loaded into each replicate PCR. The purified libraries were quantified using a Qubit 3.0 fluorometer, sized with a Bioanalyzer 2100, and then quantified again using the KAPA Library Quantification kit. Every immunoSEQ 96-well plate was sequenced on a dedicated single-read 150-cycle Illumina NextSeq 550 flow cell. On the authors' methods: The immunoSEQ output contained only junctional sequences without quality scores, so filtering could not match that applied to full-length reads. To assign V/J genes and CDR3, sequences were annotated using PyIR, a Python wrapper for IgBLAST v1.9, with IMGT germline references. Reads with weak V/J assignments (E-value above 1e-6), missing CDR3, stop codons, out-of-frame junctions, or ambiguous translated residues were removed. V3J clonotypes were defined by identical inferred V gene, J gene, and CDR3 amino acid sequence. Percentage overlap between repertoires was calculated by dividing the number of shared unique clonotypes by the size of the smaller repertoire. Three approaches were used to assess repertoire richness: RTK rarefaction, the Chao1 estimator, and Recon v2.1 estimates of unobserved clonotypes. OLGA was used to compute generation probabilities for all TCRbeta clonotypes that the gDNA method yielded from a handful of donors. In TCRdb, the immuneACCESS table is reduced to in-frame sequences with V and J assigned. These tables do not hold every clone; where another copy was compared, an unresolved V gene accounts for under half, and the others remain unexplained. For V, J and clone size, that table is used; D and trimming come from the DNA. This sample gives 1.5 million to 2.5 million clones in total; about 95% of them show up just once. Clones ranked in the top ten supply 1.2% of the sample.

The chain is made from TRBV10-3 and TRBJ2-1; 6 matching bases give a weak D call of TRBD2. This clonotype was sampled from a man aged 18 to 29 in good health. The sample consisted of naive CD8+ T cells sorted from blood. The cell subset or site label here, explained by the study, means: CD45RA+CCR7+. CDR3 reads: CAISEWREGENEQFF. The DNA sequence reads TGTGCCATCAGTGAGTGGCGGGAAGGGGAGAATGAGCAGTTCTTC.